This T cell receptor beta chain was profiled in a study of T cell responses to AZD1222 COVID-19 vaccine (dated by TCRdb to about 2021). About the study as a whole: AZD1222 recipients with second doses at about 4 weeks or about 12 weeks were pooled, because spike-specific TCR depth and breadth did not differ between schedules. TCR sequencing was performed for more than 230 trial participants, of whom roughly 200 were given two doses of AZD1222 and around 25 were given two doses of MenACWY control vaccine. Trial participants were enrolled by age into 18-55, 56-69 and 70-plus year subgroups, with approximately 160, 26 and 62 TCR-sequenced participants respectively. Broader findings and caveats from the paper: Because no samples from the day 14 peak response were available, repertoires could be characterized only after the peak T cell response. In the small 56-69-year group, the increase in depth fell short of significance, most likely because of low power. Conclusions about previously exposed vaccinees are limited, since just six AZD1222 recipients were seropositive for SARS-CoV-2 at baseline. Spike-specific TCR breadth and depth rose significantly after two AZD1222 doses compared with day 0 and with MenACWY recipients. Participants were mostly white British and included more females than males, and it was suggested by the authors that clonal diversity may have been underestimated. Epitopes outside the regions mutated in the B.1.351 and B.1.1.7 variants were reportedly recognized by nearly half of the unique spike-specific TCRs. The vaccine-associated CD4 TCRs covered the entire spike protein, and the dominant responses fell in regions 160-218 and 743-854.

From cysteine to phenylalanine, the CDR3 is 17 amino acids long. Of the read, only the CDR3 DNA is kept; its 51 bases are in frame from base 1. CDR1 and CDR2 were assigned from the germline V gene as MNHEY and SVGEGT. After removal of 5 bases from V and 0 bases from J, the junction retains 10 bases not matched to a gene. About this clone itself: Its antigen specificity is not known. No clone much larger than this one lies a single base away; base qualities are absent.

The time point label, as the study defines it: baseline before first vaccination. The vaccinee samples were drawn from two UK trials, COV001 and COV002, one of which was a single-blind randomized controlled phase 2/3 trial testing AZD1222 (ChAdOx1 nCoV-19) in healthy adults. For TCRbeta chain sequencing, PBMC samples were collected from trial participants at day 0 and at day 28 after the second dose. The CDR3 regions of human TCRbeta chains were analyzed by immunosequencing. For the original study's pipeline: Repertoire TCRs were checked for matches against a reference library of SARS-CoV-2-specific TCRs that had been generated using the MIRA antigen-specificity platform. Breadth was defined as the fraction of unique TCRs that were SARS-CoV-2-associated. Depth was defined as the fraction of total T cells that were SARS-CoV-2-associated. Using the MIRA data, each spike-specific TCR was mapped to the spike region that the TCR reacts to and placed in a CD4 or CD8 class. Log10-transformed breadth and depth values were compared by one-way ANOVA with Sidak's multiple comparisons tests. Sourced from immuneACCESS, this table was stored by TCRdb with only in-frame sequences that have V and J called. A share of the clones is absent; for the studies checked, an unresolved V gene accounts for under half, and the remainder has no known explanation. V and J calls and clone size are those listed in that table; D and trimming were worked out from the DNA. The sample table records 100,000 or so clones; roughly nine tenths of these occur just once. The ten largest clones capture 1.8% of the sample.

This receptor chain uses TRBV6-2 or TRBV6-3 and TRBJ2-7; 10 bases in the junction line up with TRBD2. This receptor was identified in an adult in good health. Sequencing was performed on peripheral blood, taken on day 0 of AZD1222 vaccination. The bases are TGTGCCAGCAGTCAAATTAGGGGACTAGCGAGCTCCTACGAGCAGTACTTC. It translates to CASSQIRGLASSYEQYF.